Each of the 21 T cell receptor beta chains below was sequenced from the same sample in a study of blood T cell repertoires in COVID-19. TCRdb keeps only in-frame clones here, not all; method: immunoSEQ multiplex PCR. This sample carries around 210,000 clones, about 88% of them seen once, and the ten largest clones take roughly a sixth. The sequenced sample was peripheral blood. The receptors stem from a man aged 45-65 years with COVID-19, enrolled during active disease.

The chain links TRBV15 to TRBJ1-3, with D perhaps matching TRBD1 (6 bases). The CDR3 sequence is 18 residues long. V was pared by 1 base and J by 2 bases, with 18 bases between. Germline V gene data show CDR1 as LNHNV and CDR2 as YYDKDF (reference sequence). The CDR3 DNA is TGTGCCACCAGCAGAGCCCGGGGGGGGCGTCTAACTGGAAACACCATATATTTT. It translates to CATSRARGGRLTGNTIYF.

V and J are TRBV24-1 and TRBJ2-5, with TRBD1 matching 8 bases. With 3 bases clipped from V and 5 bases from J, the junction kept 7 bases outside the gene matches. CDR3 size: 15 residues. CDR1 KGHDR and CDR2 SFDVKD come from the germline V gene. The CDR3 DNA follows: TGTGCCACCAGTGATCCCCAGGGGGCGGGGGAGACCCAGTACTTC. Its protein product is CATSDPQGAGETQYF.

The V and J genes are TRBV5-1 and TRBJ2-2; 13 nucleotides match TRBD2. Germline CDR1 and CDR2: SGHRS and YFSETQ. The junction had 10 bases not matched to a gene; V was cut back by 4 bases and J by 4 bases. The length of the CDR3 is 18 residues. The CDR3 loop is CASSTRARTSGGTGELFF. The CDR3 nucleotides are TGCGCCAGCAGCACGCGGGCCCGGACTAGCGGGGGCACCGGGGAGCTGTTTTTT.

The chain employs TRBV9 and TRBJ1-1; no clear D. The CDR3 is 12 amino acids. Between the trimmed V and J ends, which lost 4 bases and 3 bases, there was a span of 7 bases. Germline values: CDR1 SGDLS, CDR2 YYNGEE. The CDR3 DNA is TGTGCCAGCAGCCCCCGGGACACTGAAGCTTTCTTT. Translating gives CASSPRDTEAFF.

The V gene is TRBV6-5, the J gene TRBJ2-2, with 9 bases that match TRBD2. The CDR3 runs 15 residues. Per germline, CDR1 MNHEY and CDR2 SVGAGI. V lost 3 bases to trimming and J lost 5 bases; unmatched junction nucleotides: 4. Written as DNA, the CDR3 is TGTGCCAGCAGTTATAGGCTAGCGGGAACCGGGGAGCTGTTTTTT. It encodes CASSYRLAGTGELFF.

The chain recombines TRBV28 with TRBJ2-5; a weak D match, TRBD1 (5 bases). V lost 2 bases and J lost 2, with 21 bases in between. The length of the CDR3 is 18 residues. Per germline, CDR1 MDHEN and CDR2 SYDVKM. CDR3 sequence (DNA): TGTGCCAGCAGTTTAGTTGCTGGGGCGCTGCTAACTCAAGAGACCCAGTACTTC. Its protein is CASSLVAGALLTQETQYF.

The chain carries TRBV30 and TRBJ2-7; D might be TRBD1 (6 bases). V dropped 2 bases and J dropped 0 bases, with 14 bases sitting between them. Germline V gene sequence: CDR1 GTSNPN, CDR2 SVGIG (reference sequence). CDR3 size: 15 residues. CDR3 region: CAWSNTGMASYEQYF. The CDR3 coding sequence is TGTGCCTGGAGTAACACAGGGATGGCCTCCTACGAGCAGTACTTC.

The rearrangement uses TRBV12-5 and TRBJ2-1, with D unresolved. Trimming took off 2 bases at V and 7 bases at J, with 12 bases between the two ends. The CDR3 spans 14 residues. Germline CDR1 and CDR2: LGHNT and FRNRAP. The CDR3 bases are TGTGCTAGTGGTTTGTACGACATTATGAATGAGCAGTTCTTC. Translating it yields CASGLYDIMNEQFF.

The chain uses TRBV7-6 and TRBJ1-6; 9 bases map to TRBD1. CDR3 length: 15 residues. The germline gives CDR1 SGHVS, CDR2 FNYEAQ. After removal of 5 bases from V and 10 bases from J, the junction contained 9 bases not matched to a gene. The CDR3, as DNA: TGTGCCAGCAGCACCACGACAGGGGGAAGGTCACCCCTCCACTTT. The encoded protein is CASSTTTGGRSPLHF. The complete variable domain, with remaining parts taken from reference TRBV7-6 and TRBJ1-6, reads GAGVSQSPRYKVTKRGQDVALRCDPISGHVSLYWYRQALGQGPEFLTYFNYEAQQDKSGLPNDRFSAERPEGSISTLTIQRTEQRDSAMYRCASSTTTGGRSPLHFGNGTRLTVT.

The chain employs TRBV6-5 and TRBJ2-7; TRBD2 aligns across 7 bases. The CDR3 is 16 amino acids. Per germline, CDR1 MNHEY and CDR2 SVGAGI. The ends lost 0 bases at V and 2 bases at J; junction bases unmatched: 7. The DNA for the CDR3 is TGTGCCAGCAGTTACTCTGGGGGGGAATTGGCCTACGAGCAGTACTTC. Translating it yields CASSYSGGELAYEQYF.

V gene TRBV19 combines with J gene TRBJ2-1; D gene uncertain. Per the germline V gene, CDR1 is LNHDA and CDR2 is SQIVND (reference sequence). V lost 1 base and J lost 5, with 6 bases in between. The CDR3 extends over 13 amino acids. The CDR3 nucleotides are TGTGCCAGTAGTATAGGGGCTAACAATGAGCAGTTCTTC. Protein: CASSIGANNEQFF.

The chain links TRBV6-1 to TRBJ2-1; 10 nucleotides agree with TRBD2. In germline, CDR1 is MNHNS, CDR2 SASEGT. The junction had 3 bases not matched to a gene; V was cut back by 2 bases and J by 2 bases. This CDR3 has 16 amino acids. The CDR3 sequence is CASSEKAGGAYNEQFF. CDR3 bases: TGTGCCAGCAGTGAAAAAGCGGGAGGGGCCTACAATGAGCAGTTCTTC.

The gene calls are TRBV7-9 and TRBJ1-6, with 7 bases lining up with TRBD1. Losses at the gene ends were 2 bases for V and 8 bases for J; bases not matched to a gene: 0. The CDR3 covers 13 residues. The V gene's germline CDR1 is SEHNR and CDR2 FQNEAQ (reference sequence). The CDR3 protein is CASSLTGDSPLHF. The CDR3 nucleotides read TGTGCCAGCAGCTTAACAGGGGATTCACCCCTCCACTTT.

This clone was detected ten times or more. V gene TRBV11-2 combines with J gene TRBJ2-7; maybe TRBD2 (7 bases). V was shortened by 5 bases and J by 0 bases, with 20 bases between the two germline ends. There are 17 residues in the CDR3. Looked up from germline, CDR1 is SGHAT and CDR2 is FQNNGV. CDR3 sequence reads: CASSQGEGGPSSYEQYF. The CDR3 DNA sequence: TGTGCCAGCAGCCAAGGAGAGGGGGGGCCCTCCTCCTACGAGCAGTACTTC. The whole variable domain, remainder taken from reference TRBV11-2 and TRBJ2-7, is EAGVAQSPRYKIIEKRQSVAFWCNPISGHATLYWYQQILGQGPKLLIQFQNNGVVDDSQLPKDRFSAERLKGVDSTLKIQPAKLEDSAVYLCASSQGEGGPSSYEQYFGPGTRLTVT.

The rearrangement uses TRBV6-6 and TRBJ2-7; possibly TRBD2 for D (7 bases). Germline CDR1 is MNHNY and CDR2 is SVGAGI (reference sequence). CDR3 size: 15 residues. Trimming cost V 6 bases and J 2 bases, with 17 bases left between them. The chain's CDR3 is CASSLGGQPPYEQYF. Written as DNA, the CDR3 is TGTGCCAGCAGCCTGGGGGGGCAACCCCCCTACGAGCAGTACTTC.

The DNA for the CDR3 is TGCGCCAGCAGCTTGGAAGGAGGAAATTCACCCCTCCACTTT. Amino acid sequence: CASSLEGGNSPLHF. The rearrangement uses TRBV5-1 and TRBJ1-6; D is ambiguous. This CDR3 comprises 14 residues. The ends were cut back, 0 bases at V and 7 bases at J, with 8 bases in the middle. The germline V gene encodes CDR1 SGHRS and CDR2 YFSETQ.

This clone occurred once. The chain carries TRBV3-1 (or the pseudogene TRBV3-2) and TRBJ2-7; D is perhaps TRBD2 (6 bases). This CDR3 spans 15 amino acids. The V and J ends lost 1 base and 7 bases respectively, with 17 bases between them. From germline, CDR1 is LGHDT and CDR2 YNNKEL (reference sequence). The CDR3 sequence is CASSQGLEGVGEQYF. DNA of the CDR3: TGTGCCAGCAGCCAAGGACTAGAAGGGGTTGGGGAGCAGTACTTC.

The J gene is TRBJ2-7, the V gene TRBV12-5; 12 bases agree with TRBD2. CDR3 length: 15 residues. Germline CDR1 LGHNT, CDR2 FRNRAP. V lost 9 bases and J lost 5; bases outside the gene matches: 11. The CDR3 spells CASLPDGLAGNEQYF. The CDR3 DNA reads TGTGCTAGCCTCCCGGATGGACTAGCGGGAAACGAGCAGTACTTC. Combining the CDR3 with reference TRBV12-5 and TRBJ2-7 gives the whole variable domain DARVTQTPRHKVTEMGQEVTMRCQPILGHNTVFWYRQTMMQGLELLAYFRNRAPLDDSGMPKDRFSAEMPDATLATLKIQPSEPRDSAVYFCASLPDGLAGNEQYFGPGTRLTVT.

The rearrangement joins TRBV5-5 to TRBJ2-3; no clear D. The CDR3 sequence is 14 residues long. Between the trimmed V and J ends, which lost 0 bases and 6 bases, there was a span of 11 bases. Germline V gene data show CDR1 as SGHKS and CDR2 as YYEKEE (reference sequence). The CDR3 coding sequence is TGTGCCAGCAGCTTGGCTGAACCACGGGATACGCAGTATTTT. It specifies CASSLAEPRDTQYF. Filled out from reference TRBV5-5 and TRBJ2-3, the complete variable domain reads DAGVTQSPTHLIKTRGQQVTLRCSPISGHKSVSWYQQVLGQGPQFIFQYYEKEERGRGNFPDRFSARQFPNYSSELNVNALLLGDSALYLCASSLAEPRDTQYFGPGTRLTVL.

The V call is TRBV4-3, the J call TRBJ2-5; no firm D call. Germline V CDR1 and CDR2: LGHNA, YSLEER. The V end was cut by 0 bases, the J end by 2 bases, with 13 bases between. CDR3 length equals 16 residues. CDR3 coding DNA: TGCGCCAGCAGCCAAGAAGCCGTAGACTTTCAAGAGACCCAGTACTTC. This gives the protein CASSQEAVDFQETQYF.

This chain connects TRBV5-1 to TRBJ2-7; the match to TRBD1 covers 8 bases. The length of the CDR3 is 16 residues. Germline V lookup: CDR1 SGHRS, CDR2 YFSETQ. V gave up 6 bases and J gave up 4 bases; unmatched junction bases: 15. The CDR3 bases are TGCGCCAGCACCCCCCTCGGGGCAGGGGGCACTTACGAGCAGTACTTC. Translated: CASTPLGAGGTYEQYF.